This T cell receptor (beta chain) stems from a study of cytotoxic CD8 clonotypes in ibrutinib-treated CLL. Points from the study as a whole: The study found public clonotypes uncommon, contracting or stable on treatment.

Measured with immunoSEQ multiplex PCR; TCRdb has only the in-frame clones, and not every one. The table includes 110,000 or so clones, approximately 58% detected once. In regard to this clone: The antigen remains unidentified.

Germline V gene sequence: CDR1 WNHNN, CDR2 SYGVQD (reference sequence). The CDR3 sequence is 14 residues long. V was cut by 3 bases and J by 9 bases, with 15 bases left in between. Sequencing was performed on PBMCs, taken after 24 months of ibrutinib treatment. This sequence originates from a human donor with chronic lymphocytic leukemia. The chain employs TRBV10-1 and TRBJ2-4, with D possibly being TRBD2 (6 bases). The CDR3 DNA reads TGCGCCAGCAGTGAACAGGCGGGGTCAGGCATTCAGTACTTC. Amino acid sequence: CASSEQAGSGIQYF.